This is a list of T cell receptor beta chains from one sample in a study of blood T cell repertoires in COVID-19. Assay: immunoSEQ multiplex PCR; the TCRdb copy retains only in-frame clones and omits some. The sample has about 170,000 clones; approximately 81% are singletons. Sequenced sample: peripheral blood. The receptors come from an elderly woman with active or convalescent COVID-19. Each CDR3 is given with its conserved first and last residue. D genes are given only for firm matches. For some rows the clone size is stated as once, few or many, or as a class when expanded; others skip it.

size,V,J,D,length,CDR3
.,TRBV10-2,TRBJ2-1,TRBD2,15,CASSDRTSGYNEQFF
.,TRBV6-1,TRBJ2-3,.,14,CASSDVRGTDTQYF
.,TRBV9,TRBJ2-7,TRBD2,15,CASSARGLANDEQYF
.,TRBV18,TRBJ2-1,TRBD2,17,CASSYDSIAGGLNEQFF
.,TRBV3-1/TRBV3-2,TRBJ1-1,.,16,CASSLLTQGRGTEAFF
.,TRBV5-1,TRBJ2-1,.,12,CASSLEASVQFF
.,TRBV5-1,TRBJ2-1,TRBD1,16,CASSRYRGSSYNEQFF
.,TRBV6-2/TRBV6-3,TRBJ2-1,TRBD2,18,CASSRPLSRREGWNEQFF
.,TRBV27,TRBJ1-1,TRBD1,16,CASSLLGQGRGTEAFF
few,TRBV7-6,TRBJ2-7,TRBD2,15,CASSPQPAGGYEQYF
.,TRBV5-6,TRBJ2-7,TRBD1,15,CASSSPGQGAGMVYF
.,TRBV5-1,TRBJ2-5,TRBD2,16,CASSAGLAGGEETQYF
.,TRBV5-1,TRBJ2-5,TRBD1,14,CASSLIGTGETQYF
once,TRBV7-2,TRBJ2-1,.,15,CASSRGQRMSNEQFF
.,TRBV5-4,TRBJ2-5,.,13,CASSFYGAETQYF
few,TRBV20-1,TRBJ2-7,TRBD1,14,CSASAGTGVNEQYF
.,TRBV24-1,TRBJ1-1,.,13,CATSDGGGTEAFF
.,TRBV11-1,TRBJ2-1,.,15,CASSLASASYNEQFF
.,TRBV5-1,TRBJ1-3,.,16,CASSLAPGNSGNTIYF
once,TRBV14,TRBJ1-6,.,13,CASSQTDGSPLHF
once,TRBV7-3,TRBJ2-1,TRBD2,15,CASSLYSGRGNEQFF
.,TRBV19,TRBJ2-1,.,14,CASSTSVTYNEQFF
.,TRBV25-1,TRBJ1-3,.,12,CASRYSGNTIYF
.,TRBV2,TRBJ2-2,.,13,CASRLAVSGELFF
.,TRBV18,TRBJ2-3,TRBD2,19,CASSPIIGLAGELTDTQYF